Presented here are 26 T cell receptor beta chains from one specimen sequenced in a study of human T cells and chemical hapten exposure. TCRdb called the RACE reads again in MiXCR, with one record for every CDR3 protein. The table shows around 110,000 distinct CDR3 sequences, with around 10% occurring only once. Specified time point: patch test 1, 2 weeks after DPC sensitization. Treatment indicated: therapeutic diphenylcyclopropenone sensitization with weekly scalp DPC. The sequencing here drew on whole blood, taken in connection with sensitization to the hapten diphenylcyclopropenone (DPC). These receptor sequences come from a woman aged 45 to 65 with alopecia areata. Some clones in this sample may be carry-over from other donors' samples.

This clonotype was detected many times. V gene TRBV6-2 or TRBV6-3 combines with J gene TRBJ1-2, with D perhaps matching TRBD1 (5 bases). The ends were cut back, 2 bases at V and 5 bases at J, with 12 bases in the middle. The CDR3 spans 14 residues. The germline V gene has CDR1 MNHEY and CDR2 SVGEGT. CDR3 DNA: TGTGCCAGCAGTTACGGAGGGACCGGGTATGGCTACACCTTC. Translation gives CASSYGGTGYGYTF.

Ten or more counts support this clonotype. This chain joins TRBV20-1 and TRBJ2-1, with 11 bases matching TRBD2. V was clipped by 3 bases and J by 7 bases; unmatched bases: 8. Germline lookup yields CDR1 DFQATT and CDR2 SNEGSKA (reference sequence). This CDR3 has 15 residues. CDR3 amino acids: CSASRLAGGANEQFF. CDR3 nucleotide sequence: TGCAGTGCTAGTCGATTAGCGGGGGGGGCTAATGAGCAGTTCTTC.

This chain joins TRBV27 and TRBJ1-1; a possible D gene is TRBD1 (5 bases). This CDR3 is built from 11 residues. V lost 8 bases to trimming and J lost 7 bases, with 11 bases between them. Germline V gene sequence: CDR1 MNHEY, CDR2 SMNVEV (reference sequence). The CDR3, as DNA: TGTGCCAGCCGGTACCAGGGTGAAGCTTTCTTT. This gives the protein CASRYQGEAFF.

In this sample, this clonotype turned up a few times. This chain uses TRBV28 with TRBJ2-7; tentative D call: TRBD2 (5 bases). This CDR3 comprises 14 residues. Trimming cost V 6 bases and J 4 bases, with 16 bases left between them. Per the germline V gene, CDR1 is MDHEN and CDR2 is SYDVKM. This CDR3 is CASSLLTRTYEQYF. The DNA for the CDR3 is TGTGCCAGCAGCTTACTCACTAGAACATACGAGCAGTACTTC. Based on the CDR3 plus reference TRBV28 and TRBJ2-7, the full variable domain is DVKVTQSSRYLVKRTGEKVFLECVQDMDHENMFWYRQDPGLGLRLIYFSYDVKMKEKGDIPEGYSVSREKKERFSLILESASTNQTSMYLCASSLLTRTYEQYFGPGTRLTVT.

The chain couples TRBV27 to TRBJ1-1; the D gene is possibly TRBD1 (5 bases). Deletions cut 1 base from V and 3 bases from J, with 9 bases between. The length of the CDR3 is 14 residues. The germline V gene has CDR1 MNHEY and CDR2 SMNVEV (reference sequence). The CDR3 region is CASSLLQADTEAFF. The CDR3 DNA is TGTGCCAGCAGTTTATTACAGGCCGACACTGAAGCTTTCTTT.

The chain's CDR3 is CASSPQTGGIYGYTF. The CDR3 DNA reads TGTGCCAGCAGTCCACAGACAGGGGGTATCTATGGCTACACCTTC. This chain links TRBV27 with TRBJ1-2, with TRBD1 matching over 9 bases. With V trimmed by 5 bases and J by 4 bases, 8 bases remained unmatched. Per the germline V gene, CDR1 is MNHEY and CDR2 is SMNVEV (reference sequence). The CDR3 is 15 amino acids.

The J gene is TRBJ2-3, the V gene TRBV4-2; D ambiguous. The length of the CDR3 is 11 residues. CDR1 and CDR2 from the germline V gene are LGHNA and YNFKEQ. V lost 4 bases, J lost 9 bases, and 8 bases lay in between. The chain's CDR3 is CASSLGTTQYF. The CDR3 coding sequence is TGTGCCAGCAGCCTCGGTACCACGCAGTATTTT.

This clonotype came up a few times. V is TRBV6-2 or TRBV6-3 and J is TRBJ1-1; D is unresolved. Trimming took off 0 bases at V and 1 base at J, with 9 bases between the two ends. The CDR3 loop spans 15 amino acids. The germline V gene has CDR1 MNHEY and CDR2 SVGEGT. Here the CDR3 DNA reads TGTGCCAGCAGTTACTCGAGACCAACGAACACTGAAGCTTTCTTT. It specifies CASSYSRPTNTEAFF.

V and J are TRBV4-1 and TRBJ1-6; 7 bases fit TRBD1. Unmatched junction bases numbered 11, after V lost 2 bases and J lost 7 bases. The CDR3 is 17 residues long. The V gene's germline CDR1 is MGHRA and CDR2 YSYEKL. DNA of the CDR3: TGCGCCAGCAGCCAATTGGACAGGCCATTCCCGAATTCACCCCTCCACTTT. Amino acids: CASSQLDRPFPNSPLHF.

The CDR3 sequence: CASSPPNAGRGQPQHF. The CDR3 DNA sequence: TGTGCCAGCTCACCACCAAATGCGGGTAGGGGTCAGCCCCAGCATTTT. The rearrangement uses TRBV18 and TRBJ1-5; D might be TRBD1 (5 bases). This CDR3 comprises 16 residues. Trimming cost V 0 bases and J 6 bases, with 15 bases left between them. The V gene's germline CDR1 is KGHSH and CDR2 LQKENI. The full variable domain, in which reference TRBV18 and TRBJ1-5 provide the parts outside the CDR3, is NAGVMQNPRHLVRRRGQEARLRCSPMKGHSHVYWYRQLPEEGLKFMVYLQKENIIDESGMPKERFSAEFPKEGPSILRIQQVVRGDSAAYFCASSPPNAGRGQPQHFGDGTRLSIL.

This clonotype was counted many times. The V and J genes are TRBV20-1 and TRBJ1-2, with 7 positions matching TRBD1. Germline values: CDR1 DFQATT, CDR2 SNEGSKA (reference sequence). V lost 2 bases, J lost 5 bases, and 2 bases stayed unmatched. The CDR3 consists of 12 residues. The CDR3 loop is CSARWTGYGYTF. In DNA, the CDR3 is TGCAGTGCTAGATGGACAGGTTATGGCTACACCTTC.

The chain employs TRBV6-5 and TRBJ2-2; 7 bases match TRBD2. Germline lookup yields CDR1 MNHEY and CDR2 SVGAGI. The V segment lost 0 bases and the J segment 2 bases; nucleotides outside the gene matches: 9. The CDR3 sequence is 18 residues long. CDR3 region: CASSYSLGGKGNTGELFF. The CDR3 bases are TGTGCCAGCAGTTACTCTCTGGGAGGGAAAGGAAACACCGGGGAGCTGTTTTTT.

Details on this clonotype: The junction departs from germline at one end; a sequencing error may be responsible. The genes are TRBV11-2 and TRBJ2-1, with TRBD1 identical over 7 bases. The CDR3 is 16 amino acids. Germline V CDR1 and CDR2: SGHAT, FQNNGV. In nucleotides, the CDR3 is TGTGTCAGCAGCCAATATCGGGACAGAAACTACAATGAGCAGTTCTTC. Amino acid sequence: CVSSQYRDRNYNEQFF.

This clonotype was detected a few times. The V call is TRBV27, the J call TRBJ1-2, with D possibly being TRBD1 (6 bases). Trimming removed 2 bases at V and 8 bases at J, with 9 bases between. The CDR3 runs 12 residues. Germline V gene data show CDR1 as MNHEY and CDR2 as SMNVEV (reference sequence). The CDR3 here is CASSLRGTGYTF. CDR3 in DNA: TGTGCCAGCAGTTTAAGGGGGACAGGCTACACCTTC.

In this sample, this clonotype turned up a few times. The chain is built from TRBV7-2 and TRBJ1-2, with D uncertain. V was pared by 6 bases and J by 7 bases, with 9 bases between. CDR1 is SGHTA and CDR2 is FQGNSA in the germline V gene. This CDR3 comprises 11 residues. CDR3 sequence (DNA): TGTGCCAGCAGAAGGGTGCGTGGCTACACCTTC. This codes for CASRRVRGYTF.

This clonotype has more than one count but fewer than ten. The chain recombines TRBV29-1 with TRBJ1-1; TRBD1 might be the D (5 bases). This CDR3 contains 14 residues. In germline, CDR1 is SQVTM, CDR2 ANQGSEA. V gave up 8 bases and J gave up 0 bases, with 16 bases separating them. CDR3 nucleotides: TGCAGCTCTGTGGGGCCGGGCATGAACACTGAAGCTTTCTTT. It specifies CSSVGPGMNTEAFF.

The chain is built from TRBV7-2 and TRBJ2-6; no firm D call. CDR3 size: 13 residues. Germline V CDR1 and CDR2: SGHTA, FQGNSA. The germline V and J ends were trimmed by 5 bases and 5 bases, with 7 bases remaining between them. CDR3 sequence: CASSQGRANVLTF. The DNA for the CDR3 is TGTGCCAGCAGCCAAGGGCGGGCCAACGTCCTGACTTTC. Drawing the rest from reference TRBV7-2 and TRBJ2-6, the complete variable domain is GAGVSQSPSNKVTEKGKDVELRCDPISGHTALYWYRQSLGQGLEFLIYFQGNSAPDKSGLPSDRFSAERTGGSVSTLTIQRTQQEDSAVYLCASSQGRANVLTFGAGSRLTVL.

This clonotype was seen repeatedly, ten times or more. The V gene is TRBV7-6, the J gene TRBJ2-1, with D possibly matching TRBD2 (6 bases). Trimming took 1 base from V and 2 from J, leaving 9 bases between them. In germline, CDR1 is SGHVS, CDR2 FNYEAQ. The CDR3 has 15 amino acids. CDR3 bases: TGTGCCAGCAGCTTAGGGTCTAGCGCCTACAATGAGCAGTTCTTC. Its translation: CASSLGSSAYNEQFF.

This clonotype occurred many times. The rearrangement uses TRBV5-1 and TRBJ2-1, with 13 bases identical to TRBD2. Trimming removed 5 bases from V and 8 bases from J; junction bases left unmatched: 7. In germline, CDR1 is SGHRS, CDR2 YFSETQ. CDR3 length: 15 residues. This chain's CDR3 is CASRPGTSGEDEQFF. DNA of the CDR3: TGCGCCAGCAGACCCGGGACTAGCGGGGAAGATGAGCAGTTCTTC.

This clonotype has more than one count but fewer than ten. V usage is TRBV7-2 and J usage is TRBJ2-2; the match to TRBD2 covers 9 bases. The CDR3 is 16 amino acids. The ends lost 5 bases at V and 2 bases at J; junction bases unmatched: 6. Germline CDR1 reads SGHTA; CDR2 reads FQGNSA. The CDR3 DNA is TGTGCCAGCAGCCCGCGGGGGGGCGTAAACACCGGGGAGCTGTTTTTT. It translates to CASSPRGGVNTGELFF.

This clonotype showed up just a few times. The chain has TRBV7-2 and TRBJ2-4; D is ambiguous. Germline V gene sequence: CDR1 SGHTA, CDR2 FQGNSA. This CDR3 spans 13 amino acids. Trimming took 5 bases from V and 9 from J, leaving 14 bases between them. The DNA for the CDR3 is TGTGCCAGCAGCCCCTTTGGCCGTGGCATTCAGTACTTC. Translating gives CASSPFGRGIQYF.

There are a few counts of this clonotype. This sequence joins TRBV7-9 and TRBJ1-4, with 12 nucleotides matching TRBD1. The CDR3 extends over 20 amino acids. Germline V gene data show CDR1 as SEHNR and CDR2 as FQNEAQ (reference sequence). V dropped 4 bases and J dropped 3; count of bases not matched to a gene: 15. DNA of the CDR3: TGTGCCAGCAGCTATACAACCGGGACAGGGGGCGCTTGGTCTAATGAAAAACTGTTTTTT. Protein product: CASSYTTGTGGAWSNEKLFF.

A remark on this clonotype: A much larger clonotype is one base distant, so this may be a read error. The gene calls are TRBV9 and TRBJ1-6; possible D gene TRBD1, 5 bases. Trimming removed 6 bases at V and 9 bases at J, with 19 bases between. This CDR3 comprises 15 residues. The germline CDR1 and CDR2 sequences are SGDLS and YYNGEE. The CDR3 here is CASTDQQVEGSPLHF. CDR3 DNA sequence: TGTGCCAGCACGGACCAACAGGTTGAAGGTTCACCCCTCCACTTT. The entire variable domain, with the rest obtained from reference TRBV9 and TRBJ1-6, is as follows: DSGVTQTPKHLITATGQRVTLRCSPRSGDLSVYWYQQSLDQGLQFLIQYYNGEERAKGNILERFSAQQFPDLHSELNLSSLELGDSALYFCASTDQQVEGSPLHFGNGTRLTVT.

The CDR3 DNA reads as TGTGCCATCAGTGAGCTCACAAATTCACCCCTCCACTTT. This codes for CAISELTNSPLHF. The V call is TRBV10-3, the J call TRBJ1-6; D remains ambiguous. The length of the CDR3 is 13 residues. Germline V CDR1 and CDR2: ENHRY, SYGVKD. Trimming stripped 2 bases from V and 7 bases from J, with 6 bases between.

This clonotype was found many times. The chain combines TRBV7-9 with TRBJ2-5; 10 nucleotides line up with TRBD2. The CDR3 has 14 amino acids. Germline V lookup: CDR1 SEHNR, CDR2 FQNEAQ (reference sequence). V gave up 5 bases and J gave up 5 bases; unmatched junction bases: 5. CDR3: CASSPRLAGETQYF. The CDR3 DNA reads as TGTGCCAGCAGCCCAAGACTAGCGGGCGAGACCCAGTACTTC.

This clonotype appeared many times. The rearrangement uses TRBV5-1 and TRBJ2-7; D may be TRBD2 (5 bases). V gave up 0 bases and J gave up 6 bases, with 16 bases separating them. Germline V CDR1 and CDR2: SGHRS, YFSETQ. This CDR3 comprises 15 residues. The CDR3 loop reads CASSLVGSGSSEQYF. The CDR3 nucleotides are TGCGCCAGCAGCTTGGTCGGTTCGGGGTCGAGCGAGCAGTACTTC. Combining the CDR3 with reference TRBV5-1 and TRBJ2-7 gives the whole variable domain KAGVTQTPRYLIKTRGQQVTLSCSPISGHRSVSWYQQTPGQGLQFLFEYFSETQRNKGNFPGRFSGRQFSNSRSEMNVSTLELGDSALYLCASSLVGSGSSEQYFGPGTRLTVT.